These 22 T cell receptor beta chains came from one sample sequenced in a study of early T cells in non-severe SARS-CoV-2 infection. MiXCR was run by TCRdb on the 5' RACE reads, yielding one entry per CDR3 protein. The sample records just under 65,000 distinct CDR3 sequences, approximately 5.9% being singletons. The source was whole blood, collected at baseline. The receptor source for this set is an adult who was a healthcare worker with PCR-confirmed SARS-CoV-2 infection or an uninfected control (not recorded which).

This clonotype was counted many times. The rearrangement links TRBV29-1 to TRBJ1-4; 9 bases align to TRBD1. The CDR3 is 14 amino acids. Germline CDR1 is SQVTM and CDR2 is ANQGSEA. J gave up 8 bases and V 7 bases, and 11 bases lay outside the gene matches. The CDR3 DNA follows: TGCAGCGCAGGGACCGGGACAGGGAAGGAAAAACTGTTTTTT. This gives the protein CSAGTGTGKEKLFF.

In regard to this clonotype: A read error may account for a junction end that differs from germline. V is TRBV3-1 and J is TRBJ2-3; 7 bases agree with TRBD2. CDR3 size: 15 residues. Germline loops: CDR1 LGHDT, CDR2 YNNKEL (reference sequence). The CDR3 spells CVSSHLGGGTDTQYF. In DNA, the CDR3 is TGTGTCAGCAGCCACCTGGGAGGGGGCACAGATACGCAGTATTTT.

This clonotype was counted many times. CDR3 loop: CASIQAGFRSPLHF. The DNA of the CDR3 is TGTGCCAGCATCCAAGCGGGCTTTCGATCACCCCTCCACTTT. V and J are TRBV6-1 and TRBJ1-6; D gene uncertain. Germline V lookup: CDR1 MNHNS, CDR2 SASEGT. The CDR3 covers 14 residues. V lost 7 bases and J lost 10, with 17 bases in between.

This clonotype was counted at least ten times. This chain joins TRBV7-2 and TRBJ1-5, with 8 positions matching TRBD1. This CDR3 has 13 residues. The V and J ends lost 4 bases and 7 bases, in that order; junction bases with no gene match: 3. Germline CDR1 reads SGHTA; CDR2 reads FQGNSA. In nucleotides, the CDR3 is TGTGCCAGCAGCTCGGACAGGGCACAGCCCCAGCATTTT. The encoded protein is CASSSDRAQPQHF.

The chain couples TRBV6-4 to TRBJ2-3; D uncertain. The CDR3 length is 17 residues. Germline V lookup: CDR1 MRHNA, CDR2 SNTAGT. V was clipped by 3 bases and J by 1 base, with 17 bases between them. CDR3 sequence (DNA): TGTGCCAGCAGTGAGTTAGCCCGAGGAAGTGGCACAGATACGCAGTATTTT. Its protein product is CASSELARGSGTDTQYF.

Many counts were recorded for this clonotype. The chain carries TRBV9 and TRBJ1-1, with D unclear. Germline V gene data show CDR1 as SGDLS and CDR2 as YYNGEE. The length of the CDR3 is 14 residues. V was pared by 0 bases and J by 0 bases, with 6 bases between. The CDR3 DNA is TGTGCCAGCAGCGTAGCCAGCATGAACACTGAAGCTTTCTTT. Amino acids: CASSVASMNTEAFF.

Only a few counts were recorded for this clonotype. The V gene is TRBV24-1, the J gene TRBJ1-2; D gene unclear. This CDR3 spans 11 amino acids. Looked up from germline, CDR1 is KGHDR and CDR2 is SFDVKD. The ends were cut back, 7 bases at V and 5 bases at J, with 7 bases in the middle. DNA for the CDR3: TGTGCCACCAGCCAGGATTATGGCTACACCTTC. Protein sequence: CATSQDYGYTF.

The table lists this clonotype with a few counts. This chain uses TRBV4-2 with TRBJ2-2, with 9 bases identical to TRBD2. The ends lost 2 bases at V and 1 base at J; junction bases unmatched: 2. The CDR3 covers 16 residues. Germline assignment: CDR1 LGHNA and CDR2 YNFKEQ. The CDR3 protein is CASSQLLAGNTGELFF. Written as DNA, the CDR3 is TGTGCCAGCAGCCAACTACTAGCGGGGAACACCGGGGAGCTGTTTTTT.

The V and J genes are TRBV6-5 and TRBJ2-7; the D gene is possibly TRBD1 (5 bases). V lost 2 bases and J lost 0, with 11 bases in between. This CDR3 spans 15 amino acids. Germline lookup yields CDR1 MNHEY and CDR2 SVGAGI. CDR3 DNA: TGTGCCAGCAGTTACCGGACACCGAGCTCCTACGAGCAGTACTTC. Its protein product is CASSYRTPSSYEQYF.

This clonotype was seen more than once but under ten times. The genes are TRBV15 and TRBJ2-7; 7 bases align to TRBD1. The J segment lost 0 bases and the V segment lost 1 base, leaving 3 bases of the junction unmatched. The CDR3 is made up of 15 amino acids. The germline CDR1 and CDR2 sequences are LNHNV and YYDKDF (reference sequence). The CDR3 coding sequence is TGTGCCACCAGCAGAGCGAGGGACAGCTCCTACGAGCAGTACTTC. Protein: CATSRARDSSYEQYF. The variable domain in full, with the rest retrieved from reference TRBV15 and TRBJ2-7, is DAMVIQNPRYQVTQFGKPVTLSCSQTLNHNVMYWYQQKSSQAPKLLFHYYDKDFNNEADTPDNFQSRRPNTSFCFLDIRSPGLGDTAMYLCATSRARDSSYEQYFGPGTRLTVT.

This clonotype was detected ten times or more. The rearrangement links TRBV5-6 to TRBJ2-5, with 7 positions matching TRBD1. This CDR3 is 15 amino acids long. V lost 3 bases and J lost 4; bases outside the gene matches: 9. The germline V gene has CDR1 SGHDT and CDR2 YYEEEE. The CDR3 bases are TGTGCCAGCAGCTCACCGACAGGGAAGGGAGAGACCCAGTACTTC. It yields the protein CASSSPTGKGETQYF.

The chain couples TRBV10-3 to TRBJ2-3; 11 bases align to TRBD1. The V segment lost 6 bases and the J segment 3 bases; nucleotides outside the gene matches: 2. The CDR3 covers 14 residues. In germline, CDR1 is ENHRY, CDR2 SYGVKD. The CDR3 sequence: CAIRGTGGTDTQYF. Here the CDR3 DNA reads TGTGCCATCAGAGGGACAGGGGGTACAGATACGCAGTATTTT.

This clonotype was picked up a small number of times. The rearrangement links TRBV4-1 to TRBJ2-7; D is perhaps TRBD1 or TRBD2 (6 bases each). Trimming removed 3 bases from V and 7 bases from J, with 16 bases in between. The CDR3 contains 14 residues. Germline assignment: CDR1 MGHRA and CDR2 YSYEKL. CDR3 in DNA: TGCGCCAGCAGCCAGCGGGACAAGGATGGGGAGCAGTACTTC. Encoded protein: CASSQRDKDGEQYF.

This clonotype showed up many times. The CDR3 loop is CSVVEGPSGNTIYF. CDR3 DNA: TGCAGCGTTGTCGAGGGACCCTCTGGAAACACCATATATTTT. The chain couples TRBV29-1 to TRBJ1-3; D may be TRBD1 (5 bases). CDR1 is SQVTM and CDR2 is ANQGSEA in the germline V gene. V dropped 4 bases and J dropped 0 bases, with 10 bases sitting between them. There are 14 residues in the CDR3.

The chain recombines TRBV12-3 or TRBV12-4 with TRBJ2-7; tentatively, D is TRBD2 (5 bases). V shed 7 bases and J shed 4 bases, with 17 bases lying between them. This CDR3 contains 14 residues. CDR3 DNA: TGTGCCAGCACCTTCCAACATGGCGGGTACGAGCAGTACTTC. It specifies CASTFQHGGYEQYF.

There are many counts of this clonotype. The chain joins TRBV11-2 to TRBJ2-4, with D possibly TRBD2 on 5 matching bases. The germline V gene has CDR1 SGHAT and CDR2 FQNNGV. V shed 5 bases and J shed 9 bases, with 14 bases lying between them. The CDR3 spans 13 residues. CDR3 sequence (DNA): TGTGCCAGCAGCCGGAGTCTTCTAGCCATTCAGTACTTC. Translated: CASSRSLLAIQYF.

This clonotype was recorded many times. The chain joins TRBV20-1 to TRBJ1-1; D may be TRBD1 (5 bases). The germline gives CDR1 DFQATT, CDR2 SNEGSKA (reference sequence). V was clipped by 0 bases and J by 0 bases, with 14 bases between them. The CDR3 length is 16 residues. CDR3 nucleotides: TGCAGTGCTAGAGAGGAATTCGACAGTATGAACACTGAAGCTTTCTTT. Its protein is CSAREEFDSMNTEAFF.

The chain's CDR3 is CATSDQPSGQHSNQPQHF. DNA of the CDR3: TGTGCCACCAGTGATCAACCCTCGGGACAGCATAGCAATCAGCCCCAGCATTTT. The chain has TRBV24-1 and TRBJ1-5, with 7 bases aligning to TRBD1. Germline values: CDR1 KGHDR, CDR2 SFDVKD. This CDR3 spans 18 amino acids. V was pared by 3 bases and J by 0 bases, with 10 bases of the junction left unmatched.

This clonotype was found many times. The chain has TRBV12-3 or TRBV12-4 and TRBJ2-1, with 11 bases fitting TRBD2. Unmatched junction bases numbered 13, after V lost 6 bases and J lost 6 bases. The CDR3 consists of 17 residues. CDR3 DNA: TGTGCCAGCAGGGCCGACTTAGGTAGCGGGAGGGCCAATGAGCAGTTCTTC. Translating gives CASRADLGSGRANEQFF.

This clonotype was counted ten times or more. The V and J genes are TRBV12-3 or TRBV12-4 and TRBJ2-2, with a possible D match to TRBD2 (9 bases). The CDR3 runs to 16 residues. Trimming left V 6 bases short and J 5 bases short, with 19 bases between. CDR3 region: CASSQGAGGRTGELFF. The CDR3 coding sequence is TGTGCCAGCAGCCAGGGGGCGGGAGGGCGAACCGGGGAGCTGTTTTTT.

At least ten counts were recorded for this clonotype. The J gene is TRBJ1-2, the V gene TRBV20-1; D not resolved. V was shortened by 3 bases and J by 4 bases, with 3 bases between the two germline ends. CDR1 and CDR2 from the germline V gene are DFQATT and SNEGSKA (reference sequence). The CDR3 length is 10 residues. The CDR3: CSASTYGYTF. For the CDR3, the DNA is TGCAGTGCTAGTACCTATGGCTACACCTTC.

This chain joins TRBV5-6 and TRBJ2-6; D is unresolved. The germline V gene has CDR1 SGHDT and CDR2 YYEEEE. V shed 2 bases and J shed 0 bases, with 18 bases lying between them. This CDR3 contains 19 residues. The CDR3 sequence is CASSFSRLHPLSGANVLTF. As DNA, the CDR3 is TGTGCCAGCAGCTTTTCCAGGCTCCACCCTCTCTCTGGGGCCAACGTCCTGACTTTC.